The 7 T cell receptor beta chains presented below share a single source sample, sequenced in a study of control samples from healthy donors and cancer patients. Generated by immunoSEQ multiplex PCR, the TCRdb table keeps only in-frame clones and is missing some. The sample has roughly 160,000 clones, about 94% seen once. The material sequenced was PBMCs. The receptors originated from a man between 60 and 75 years old with colorectal cancer.

This clone was counted once. The rearrangement uses TRBV7-9 and TRBJ1-3; weak D call: TRBD1 (5 bases). CDR1 SEHNR and CDR2 FQNEAQ come from the germline V gene (reference sequence). The CDR3 totals 17 residues. With 4 bases removed from V and 0 bases from J, the gap between germline ends came to 16 bases. Written as DNA, the CDR3 is TGTGCCAGCAGCTCGGGGATGACAGCGCTCTCTGGAAACACCATATATTTT. Its protein is CASSSGMTALSGNTIYF.

The J gene is TRBJ2-1, the V gene TRBV5-1; 16 nucleotides agree with TRBD2. The germline gives CDR1 SGHRS, CDR2 YFSETQ. Losses at the gene ends were 3 bases for V and 7 bases for J; bases not matched to a gene: 7. The CDR3 consists of 17 residues. The CDR3: CASSSGTSGGALNEQFF. CDR3 DNA: TGCGCCAGCAGCTCCGGGACTAGCGGGGGGGCCCTGAATGAGCAGTTCTTC.

This chain connects TRBV2 to TRBJ2-7; the match to TRBD1 covers 7 bases. CDR3 length equals 15 residues. J was trimmed by 2 bases and V by 1 base; bases with no gene match: 5. Germline values: CDR1 SNHLY, CDR2 FYNNEI. The CDR3 DNA reads as TGTGCCAGCAGTGAAGGGCCGGGACAGACCTACGAGCAGTACTTC. Its protein product is CASSEGPGQTYEQYF.

The genes are TRBV7-8 and TRBJ2-3; D remains unclear. V dropped 2 bases and J dropped 1 base, with 7 bases sitting between them. Looked up from germline, CDR1 is SGHVS and CDR2 is FQNEAQ. The CDR3 length is 14 residues. This CDR3 reads CASSLNHGTDTQYF. The CDR3 nucleotides are TGTGCCAGCAGCTTAAATCACGGCACAGATACGCAGTATTTT.

The rearrangement uses TRBV7-9 and TRBJ1-1, with D unresolved. Germline CDR1 is SEHNR and CDR2 is FQNEAQ (reference sequence). CDR3 length: 16 amino acids. V was shortened by 2 bases and J by 1 base, with 14 bases between the two germline ends. The CDR3 loop is CASSLKREASNTEAFF. CDR3 bases: TGTGCCAGCAGCTTAAAGAGGGAAGCTTCGAACACTGAAGCTTTCTTT. Full variable domain (rest looked up from reference TRBV7-9 and TRBJ1-1): DTGVSQNPRHKITKRGQNVTFRCDPISEHNRLYWYRQTLGQGPEFLTYFQNEAQLEKSRLLSDRFSAERPKGSFSTLEIQRTEQGDSAMYLCASSLKREASNTEAFFGQGTRLTVV.

This clone was found once. V usage is TRBV3-1 (or the pseudogene TRBV3-2) and J usage is TRBJ2-1; 14 bases align to TRBD2. CDR3 length: 17 residues. Germline V CDR1 and CDR2: LGHDT, YNNKEL (reference sequence). The ends lost 8 bases at V and 7 bases at J; junction bases unmatched: 13. This chain's CDR3 is CASSLAGLAGAGNEQFF. In DNA, the CDR3 is TGTGCCAGCTCCCTGGCGGGACTAGCGGGGGCGGGAAATGAGCAGTTCTTC.

This chain uses TRBV18 with TRBJ2-1, with 10 bases identical to TRBD2. The CDR3 totals 15 residues. Germline trimming cut 6 bases from V and 4 bases from J; bases unmatched to any gene: 6. Germline V gene lookup returns CDR1 KGHSH and CDR2 LQKENI. In DNA form, the CDR3 reads TGTGCCAGCTCCCCCGGACTAGCGGAGTACAATGAGCAGTTCTTC. Translating gives CASSPGLAEYNEQFF.